This T cell receptor (beta chain) is from a study of blood T cell repertoires in COVID-19. Cohorts were determined from participant-reported clinical history. Only a few counts were recorded for this clone. Repertoires were generated with immunoSEQ multiplex PCR, while TCRdb's copy carries only in-frame clones and drops some. The sample holds 170,000 or so clones; around four fifths are singletons and the top ten take 17%. The V segment lost 3 bases and the J segment 2 bases; nucleotides outside the gene matches: 13. Germline V gives CDR1 LNHDA, CDR2 SQIVND (reference sequence). The CDR3 loop spans 18 amino acids.

This clonotype originated in a woman aged 45-60 years who had recovered from COVID-19. The sequenced material came from PBMCs or T cells enriched from blood (not recorded which). V gene TRBV19 combines with J gene TRBJ1-5; 7 nucleotides line up with TRBD1. The CDR3 DNA reads as TGTGCCAGTAGTATCAATTCGAGGGGGCGATATGGCAATCAGCCCCAGCATTTT. It yields the protein CASSINSRGRYGNQPQHF.